The 11 T cell receptor beta chains below were found in one sample sequenced in a study of blood T cell repertoires in COVID-19. Sequencing used immunoSEQ multiplex PCR; TCRdb keeps in-frame clones, though not all of them. This table holds under 150,000 clones, about 85% found once. Sequencing input: peripheral blood. These receptors all stem from a man aged 45 to 65 with acute or convalescent COVID-19.

The rearrangement links TRBV28 to TRBJ1-1, with 8 bases that match TRBD1. V was pared by 6 bases and J by 8 bases, with 20 bases of the junction left unmatched. The CDR3 sequence is 17 residues long. Germline V gives CDR1 MDHEN, CDR2 SYDVKM. CDR3 coding DNA: TGTGCCAGCAGCACTCCCCCCCGGACAGGGTGGAAGAGAGAAGCTTTCTTT. It specifies CASSTPPRTGWKREAFF.

The chain carries TRBV4-1 and TRBJ1-5; 8 bases agree with TRBD1. V lost 4 bases to trimming and J lost 4 bases; unmatched junction nucleotides: 3. CDR1 is MGHRA and CDR2 is YSYEKL in the germline V gene. CDR3 length: 14 residues. The DNA of the CDR3 is TGCGCCAGCAGCCTCGGGACAGGTAATCAGCCCCAGCATTTT. It yields the protein CASSLGTGNQPQHF.

The chain links TRBV25-1 to TRBJ1-6; 7 nucleotides align to TRBD1. This CDR3 region has 14 residues. The germline V gene encodes CDR1 MGHDK and CDR2 SYGVNS. V was pared by 2 bases and J by 17 bases, with 12 bases of the junction left unmatched. The CDR3: CASSEGLAWQGVHF. CDR3 DNA sequence: TGTGCCAGCAGTGAAGGGCTTGCTTGGCAGGGGGTCCACTTT.

The V call is TRBV5-4, the J call TRBJ2-2; TRBD2 is a possible D gene (7 bases). This CDR3 has 16 amino acids. Trimming cost V 1 base and J 4 bases, with 14 bases left between them. The V gene's germline CDR1 is SGHNT and CDR2 YYREEE (reference sequence). CDR3 nucleotide sequence: TGTGCCAGCAGCTTGTCACCGGGGGGCGGCACCGGGGAGCTGTTTTTT. The encoded protein is CASSLSPGGGTGELFF.

The V and J genes are TRBV2 and TRBJ1-6; 10 bases line up with TRBD1. The V gene's germline CDR1 is SNHLY and CDR2 FYNNEI. The CDR3 runs to 14 residues. Trimming cost V 4 bases and J 9 bases; bases outside gene matches: 3. DNA for the CDR3: TGTGCCAGCAGTGTTGGGACAGGGGCTTCACCCCTCCACTTT. Translation gives CASSVGTGASPLHF.

The rearrangement joins TRBV28 to TRBJ1-2, with 7 positions matching TRBD1. The germline V gene encodes CDR1 MDHEN and CDR2 SYDVKM. V lost 7 bases and J lost 6; bases outside the gene matches: 11. The CDR3 is 14 amino acids. This CDR3 is CASTPGGGANGYTF. For the CDR3, the DNA is TGTGCCAGCACCCCAGGAGGGGGCGCGAATGGCTACACCTTC.

This clone was recorded a few times. The chain is built from TRBV29-1 and TRBJ1-2; maybe TRBD1 (5 bases). Germline-derived CDR1 and CDR2 are SQVTM and ANQGSEA. CDR3 size: 13 residues. Trimming cost V 3 bases and J 4 bases, with 12 bases left between them. CDR3 residues: CSVDWGELYGYTF. CDR3 DNA sequence: TGCAGCGTTGATTGGGGGGAGCTCTATGGCTACACCTTC. Using reference TRBV29-1 and TRBJ1-2 for the parts outside the CDR3, the full variable domain is SAVISQKPSRDICQRGTSLTIQCQVDSQVTMMFWYRQQPGQSLTLIATANQGSEATYESGFVIDKFPISRPNLTFSTLTVSNMSPEDSSIYLCSVDWGELYGYTFGSGTRLTVV.

The chain recombines TRBV1 with TRBJ2-1; the table names TRBD2, a call not compared with the DNA. TRBV1 is an annotated pseudogene. The CDR3 loop spans 16 amino acids. The CDR3 sequence is CTSSLRQELAVNEQFF. Here the CDR3 DNA reads TGCACCAGCAGCCTAAGACAGGAACTAGCGGTTAATGAGCAGTTCTTC.

This chain connects TRBV19 to TRBJ1-1; 7 nucleotides agree with TRBD1. V was clipped by 4 bases and J by 1 base; unmatched bases: 3. There are 14 residues in the CDR3. Per the germline V gene, CDR1 is LNHDA and CDR2 is SQIVND (reference sequence). The CDR3 DNA reads as TGTGCCAGTAGTACTGACAGGGCGAACACTGAAGCTTTCTTT. Its translation is CASSTDRANTEAFF.

This sequence joins TRBV7-6 and TRBJ2-5; D may be TRBD2 (7 bases). Trimming took off 5 bases at V and 5 bases at J, with 18 bases between the two ends. Germline loops: CDR1 SGHVS, CDR2 FNYEAQ. The CDR3 runs 15 residues. CDR3 in amino acids: CASSLLLGGRETQYF. The CDR3 DNA reads TGTGCCAGCAGCCTACTCCTCGGGGGGCGGGAGACCCAGTACTTC.

This chain joins TRBV20-1 and TRBJ2-7; 8 nucleotides agree with TRBD1. The germline gives CDR1 DFQATT, CDR2 SNEGSKA (reference sequence). J gave up 2 bases and V 3 bases, and 9 bases lay outside the gene matches. The CDR3 is 15 amino acids. The CDR3 spells CSASALTGATYEQYF. CDR3 DNA: TGCAGTGCTAGTGCGTTGACAGGGGCCACCTACGAGCAGTACTTC.